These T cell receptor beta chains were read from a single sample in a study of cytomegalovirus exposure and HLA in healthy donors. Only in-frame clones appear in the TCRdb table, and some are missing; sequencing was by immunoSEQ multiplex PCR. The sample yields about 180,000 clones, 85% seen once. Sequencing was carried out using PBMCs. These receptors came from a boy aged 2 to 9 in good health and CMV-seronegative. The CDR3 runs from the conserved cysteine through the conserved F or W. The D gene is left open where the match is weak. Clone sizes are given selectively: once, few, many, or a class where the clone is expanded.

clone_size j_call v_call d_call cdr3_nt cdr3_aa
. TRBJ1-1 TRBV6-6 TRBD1 TGTGCCAGCACCTGGGGACAGGCAGAAGCTTTCTTT CASTWGQAEAFF
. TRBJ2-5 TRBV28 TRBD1 TGTGCCAGCAGTTCACCGGGACAGGGGGGAGAGACCCAGTACTTC CASSSPGQGGETQYF
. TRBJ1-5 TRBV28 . TGTGCCAGCAGTTTAGGGGCTTATAGCAATCAGCCCCAGCATTTT CASSLGAYSNQPQHF
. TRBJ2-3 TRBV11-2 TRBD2 TGTGCCAGCAGTGGGGGGACTAGCGGGCGGGATACGCAGTATTTT CASSGGTSGRDTQYF
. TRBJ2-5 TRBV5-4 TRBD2 TGTGCCAGCAGCTTGGAGGCGGGGGTTTTAGAGACCCAGTACTTC CASSLEAGVLETQYF
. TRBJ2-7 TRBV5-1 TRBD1 TGCGCCAGCAGCCAGACCCCGGGACAGGGGGGCTACGAGCAGTACTTC CASSQTPGQGGYEQYF
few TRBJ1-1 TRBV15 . TGTGCCACCACGGAGGGAGGGTTTCGCACTGAAGCTTTCTTT CATTEGGFRTEAFF
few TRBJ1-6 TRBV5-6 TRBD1 TGTGCCAGCAGCTCGCCAGGGGGATCACCCCTCCACTTT CASSSPGGSPLHF
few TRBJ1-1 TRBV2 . TGTGCCAGCAGTGGAGGCAGGAACACTGAAGCTTTCTTT CASSGGRNTEAFF
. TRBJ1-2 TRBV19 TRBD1 TGTGCCAGTAGTCCTCCACAGGGGAACCATGGCTACACCTTC CASSPPQGNHGYTF
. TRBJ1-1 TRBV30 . TGTGCCTGGACCCCCGGGGAGTTTCTCATGAACACTGAAGCTTTCTTT CAWTPGEFLMNTEAFF
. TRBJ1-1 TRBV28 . TGTGCCAGCAGGCCCGTGAGTCGGGGCACTGAAGCTTTCTTT CASRPVSRGTEAFF
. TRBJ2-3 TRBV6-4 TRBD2 TGTGCCAGCACCGCGTTAGCGGGGGGGCAAGATACGCAGTATTTT CASTALAGGQDTQYF
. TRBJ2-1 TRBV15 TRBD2 TGTGCCACCAGCCCGAGCGGGAGCTCCTACAATGAGCAGTTCTTC CATSPSGSSYNEQFF
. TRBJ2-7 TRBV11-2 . TGTGCCAGCAGCCTTAGCGGTCCGCGAGGCCCCGAGCAGTACTTC CASSLSGPRGPEQYF
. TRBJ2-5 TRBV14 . TGTGCCAGCAGCCAAGAGCAGGGGCGGGAGACCCAGTACTTC CASSQEQGRETQYF
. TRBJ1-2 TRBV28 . TGTGCCAGCAGTTTACCGACAGACTACTATGGCTACACCTTC CASSLPTDYYGYTF
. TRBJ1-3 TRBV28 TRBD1 TGTGCCAGCGTCCCCGGGACAGAAGCTGGAAACACCATATATTTT CASVPGTEAGNTIYF
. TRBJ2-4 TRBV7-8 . TGTGCCAGCAGCCTCGGTCGGCCGCAAGGGGATCAGTACTTC CASSLGRPQGDQYF
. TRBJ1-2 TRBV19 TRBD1 TGTGCCAGTCGGAATACAGGGGGCAGCTTTGGTGGCTACACCTTC CASRNTGGSFGGYTF
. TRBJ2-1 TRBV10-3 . TGTGCCATCGGTCGCGTATTAGGGGCAACCTACAATGAGCAGTTCTTC CAIGRVLGATYNEQFF
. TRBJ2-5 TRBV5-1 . TGCGCCAGCAGCTTTGGATCACATCCGGGGACCCAGTACTTC CASSFGSHPGTQYF
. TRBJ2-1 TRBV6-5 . TGTGCCAGCAGTCGAACAAACAATGAGCAGTTCTTC CASSRTNNEQFF
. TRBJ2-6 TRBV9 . TGTGCCAGCAGCGTAGGTGAGGGGGCTGGGGCCAACGTCCTGACTTTC CASSVGEGAGANVLTF
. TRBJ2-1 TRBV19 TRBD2 TGTGCCAGTAGTATTGAAAGGACTAGTAATGAGCAGTTCTTC CASSIERTSNEQFF
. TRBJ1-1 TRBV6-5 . TGTGCCAGCAGTTTCGGGGGGACGGGGGAAGCTTTCTTT CASSFGGTGEAFF
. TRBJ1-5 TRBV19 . TGTGCCAGTAGGCCGGCATTAGAGGTCCAGCCCCAGCATTTT CASRPALEVQPQHF
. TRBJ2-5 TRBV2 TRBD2 TGTGCCAGCAGTGGGAGCGCACCGGGACTAGCGGACCAAGAGACCCAGTACTTC CASSGSAPGLADQETQYF